Listed below are T cell receptor beta chains from one sample, sequenced in a study of cytomegalovirus exposure and HLA in healthy donors. The protocol was immunoSEQ multiplex PCR, while the TCRdb copy is restricted to in-frame clones and leaves out a portion. The sample contains under 75,000 clones, about 97% of which appear only once. The sequenced sample consisted of PBMCs. The receptors stem from a woman aged 18-35 years in good health and CMV-seropositive. Each CDR3 is given with its conserved first and last residue. D genes are given only for firm matches. Clone sizes are given selectively: once, few, many, or a class where the clone is expanded.

v_gene	d_gene	abundance	j_gene	CDR3nt	CDR3aa
TRBV9	TRBD1	-	TRBJ1-1	TGTGCCAGCAGCGTAACAGGGGGCGCTTCTGAAGCTTTCTTT	CASSVTGGASEAFF
TRBV25-1	-	once	TRBJ2-2	TGTGCCAGCAGTATAGGGACAAGAGGGGAGCTGTTTTTT	CASSIGTRGELFF
TRBV4-1	-	-	TRBJ1-1	TGCGCCAGCATCAAAGGGGAGGGGGTCAGGACTGAAGCTTTCTTT	CASIKGEGVRTEAFF
TRBV2	-	-	TRBJ2-2	TGTGCCAGCAGTGAAAGGGGGAAAAGGGTTAGCACCGGGGAGCTGTTTTTT	CASSERGKRVSTGELFF
TRBV6-5	TRBD2	-	TRBJ2-2	TGTGCCAGCAGTTTCCCCCCGGGACTAAGGGCCGGGGAGCTGTTTTTT	CASSFPPGLRAGELFF
TRBV7-8	-	-	TRBJ1-1	TGTGCCAGCAGCTTAGATGGGGTACGGGGCACTGAAGCTTTCTTT	CASSLDGVRGTEAFF
TRBV10-3	-	-	TRBJ2-5	TGTGCCATCAGTGATAATCCGGAAGAGACCCAGTACTTC	CAISDNPEETQYF
TRBV4-1	-	-	TRBJ1-1	TGCGCCAGCAGCGCTCGGGGGGGTTTCACTGAAGCTTTCTTT	CASSARGGFTEAFF
TRBV6-6	-	-	TRBJ2-1	TGTGCCAGCAGTTACGTTAAGGGGGTGGGTGAGCAGTTCTTC	CASSYVKGVGEQFF
TRBV28	-	-	TRBJ2-3	TGTGCCAGCAGTCCAATAGAGAGCGGGAGCACAGATACGCAGTATTTT	CASSPIESGSTDTQYF
TRBV7-9	TRBD1	-	TRBJ1-1	TGTGCCAGCAGCGGACAGGGAGGCGGTATGAACACTGAAGCTTTCTTT	CASSGQGGGMNTEAFF
TRBV2	-	-	TRBJ2-7	TGTGCCAGCAGTGACGTTCTGCCGAGACAGGGGAGGGTCTACGAGCAGTACTTC	CASSDVLPRQGRVYEQYF
TRBV13	-	once	TRBJ1-1	TGTGCCAGCAGCCCACGACCAGGGGCTGGAACTGAAGCTTTCTTT	CASSPRPGAGTEAFF
TRBV10-2	TRBD2	-	TRBJ2-5	TGCGCCAGCAGTCTAGCGGGAGGGGTGGAGACCCAGTACTTC	CASSLAGGVETQYF
TRBV5-1	-	-	TRBJ1-2	TGCGCCAGCAGCTTCGGGGGAGACTATGGCTACACCTTC	CASSFGGDYGYTF
TRBV10-1	-	-	TRBJ1-2	TGCGCCAGCAGTGAGAACAAAAACTATGGCTACACCTTC	CASSENKNYGYTF
TRBV6-5	TRBD1	-	TRBJ2-7	TGTGCCAGCAGTTTCCGGGACAGCAGGTACGAGCAGTACTTC	CASSFRDSRYEQYF